The sample holds a few counts of the clone carrying this T cell receptor beta chain. CDR3 size: 16 residues. Between the trimmed V and J ends, which lost 1 base and 7 bases, there was a span of 17 bases. Germline V gene sequence: CDR1 SGHDT, CDR2 YYEEEE. This specimen belongs to a study of Graves' ophthalmopathy and Graves' hyperthyroidism. Study information: Stable hyperthyroidism meant no progression to ophthalmopathy within 18 months of follow-up.

The sequenced template was RNA, covering the TCR beta CDR3 region. Investigators did first-round RT-PCR with HTBI primers, then second-round multiplex PCR. TCRdb passed the multiplex PCR reads through MiXCR, listing each CDR3 protein once. Here the sample spans around 1,200,000 distinct CDR3 sequences, approximately 35% being singletons. People with hyperthyroidism were aged 18 to 65 and newly diagnosed, under 2 months' duration. The authors diagnosed from clinical symptoms, serum thyroxine, TRAb, thyroid ultrasound and orbital computed tomography. The V and J genes are TRBV5-6 and TRBJ1-4; D is perhaps TRBD1 (6 bases). The sample taken for sequencing was peripheral blood or thyroid tissue (not recorded which). The receptor was derived from an adult man with Graves' hyperthyroidism. This chain's CDR3 is CASSLLRGPDGEKLFF. In DNA, the CDR3 is TGTGCCAGCAGCTTGCTCCGGGGGCCGGATGGTGAAAAACTGTTTTTT.